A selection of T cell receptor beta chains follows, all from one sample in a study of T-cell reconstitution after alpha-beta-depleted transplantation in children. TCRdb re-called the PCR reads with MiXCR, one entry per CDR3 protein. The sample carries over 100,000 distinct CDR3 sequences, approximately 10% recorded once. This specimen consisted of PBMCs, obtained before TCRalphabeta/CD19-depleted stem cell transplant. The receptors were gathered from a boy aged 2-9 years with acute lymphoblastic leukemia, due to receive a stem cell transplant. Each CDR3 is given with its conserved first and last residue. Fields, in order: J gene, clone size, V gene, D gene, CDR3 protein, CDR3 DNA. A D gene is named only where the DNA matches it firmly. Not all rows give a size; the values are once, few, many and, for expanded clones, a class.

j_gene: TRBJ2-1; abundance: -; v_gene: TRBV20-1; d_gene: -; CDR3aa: CSPLRVVPYNEQFF; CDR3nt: TGCAGCCCGCTACGGGTGGTACCCTACAATGAGCAGTTCTTC
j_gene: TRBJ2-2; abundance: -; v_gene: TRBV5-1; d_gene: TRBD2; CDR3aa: CASSLRTSVNTGELFF; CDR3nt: TGCGCCAGCAGCTTAAGGACTAGTGTGAACACCGGGGAGCTGTTTTTT
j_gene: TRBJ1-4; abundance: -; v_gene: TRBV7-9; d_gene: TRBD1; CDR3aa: CASSARTGTGSEKLFF; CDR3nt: TGTGCCAGCAGCGCTCGCACCGGGACAGGGAGTGAAAAACTGTTTTTT
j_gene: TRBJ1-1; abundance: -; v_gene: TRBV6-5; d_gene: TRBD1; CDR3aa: CAVRYRTGVMGNTEAFF; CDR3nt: TGTGCCGTGAGATACCGGACAGGGGTTATGGGGAACACTGAAGCTTTCTTT
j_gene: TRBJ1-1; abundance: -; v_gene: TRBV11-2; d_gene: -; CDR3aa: CASSSGFTEAFF; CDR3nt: TGTGCCAGCAGCTCCGGTTTTACTGAAGCTTTCTTT
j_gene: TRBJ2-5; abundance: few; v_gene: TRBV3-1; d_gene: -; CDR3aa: CASSLRTPRWETQYF; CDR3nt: TGTGCCAGCAGCCTTAGGACTCCCCGGTGGGAGACCCAGTACTTC
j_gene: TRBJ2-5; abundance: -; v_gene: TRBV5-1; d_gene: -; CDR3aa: CASSLSPRVDETQYF; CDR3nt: TGCGCCAGCAGCTTGTCCCCACGGGTCGATGAGACCCAGTACTTC
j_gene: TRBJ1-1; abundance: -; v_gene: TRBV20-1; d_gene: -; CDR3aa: CSARSLGTANTEAFF; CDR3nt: TGCAGTGCTAGATCGTTAGGGACGGCGAACACTGAAGCTTTCTTT
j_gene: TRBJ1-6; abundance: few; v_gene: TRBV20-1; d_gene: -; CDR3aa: CSAPDLPWDSPLHF; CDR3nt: TGCAGTGCTCCGGATCTACCCTGGGATTCACCCCTCCACTTT
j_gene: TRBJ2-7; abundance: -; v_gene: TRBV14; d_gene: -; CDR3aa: CASSPLAIQPTEQYF; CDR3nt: TGTGCCAGCAGCCCTCTAGCAATCCAACCCACGGAGCAGTACTTC
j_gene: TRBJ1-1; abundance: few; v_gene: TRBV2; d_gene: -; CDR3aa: CASGGQPVEAFF; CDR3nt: TGTGCCAGCGGGGGACAACCGGTTGAAGCTTTCTTT
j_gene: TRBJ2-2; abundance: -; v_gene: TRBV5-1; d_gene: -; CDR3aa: CASSPEGRGELFF; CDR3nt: TGCGCCAGCAGCCCAGAGGGTCGAGGGGAGCTGTTTTTT
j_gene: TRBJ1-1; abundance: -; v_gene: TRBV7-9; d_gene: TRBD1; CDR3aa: CASSPGQGAGMTEAFF; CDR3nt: TGTGCCAGCAGCCCGGGACAGGGGGCCGGGATGACTGAAGCTTTCTTT
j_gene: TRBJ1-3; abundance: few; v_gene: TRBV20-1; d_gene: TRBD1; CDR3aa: CSAHGTGLSWGNTIYF; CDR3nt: TGCAGTGCCCACGGGACAGGGCTAAGTTGGGGAAACACCATATATTTT
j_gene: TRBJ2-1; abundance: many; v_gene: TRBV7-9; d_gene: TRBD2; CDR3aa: CASSLAFQREWNEQFF; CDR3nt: TGTGCCAGCAGCTTAGCTTTCCAGCGGGAGTGGAATGAGCAGTTCTTC
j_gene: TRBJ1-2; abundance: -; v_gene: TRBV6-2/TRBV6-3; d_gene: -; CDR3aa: CASSYLSAGTNGYTF; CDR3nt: TGTGCCAGCAGTTACTTGTCGGCAGGGACTAATGGCTACACCTTC
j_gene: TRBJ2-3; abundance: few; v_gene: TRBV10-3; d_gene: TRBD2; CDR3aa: CAISRGAGGPRTDTQYF; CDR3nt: TGTGCCATCAGCCGAGGGGCGGGAGGGCCTCGGACAGATACGCAGTATTTT
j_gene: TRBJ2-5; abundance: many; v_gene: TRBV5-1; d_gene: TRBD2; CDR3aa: CASSLEREGPKTQYF; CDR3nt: TGCGCCAGCAGCTTAGAGCGGGAGGGCCCTAAGACCCAGTACTTC
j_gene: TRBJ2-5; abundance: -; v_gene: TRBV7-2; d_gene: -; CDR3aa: CASSFLGGKETQYF; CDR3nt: TGTGCCAGCAGCTTTTTAGGGGGAAAAGAGACCCAGTACTTC
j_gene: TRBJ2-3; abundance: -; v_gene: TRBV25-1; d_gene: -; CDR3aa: CASTSEVSTDTQYF; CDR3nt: TGTGCCAGCACCTCAGAGGTGAGCACAGATACGCAGTATTTT